This entry features one TCR beta chain sequence. No antigen is known for it. This table comes from immunoSEQ multiplex PCR, and its TCRdb copy is limited to in-frame clones, with some not included. This table holds about 140,000 clones, 90% found once. CDR1 and CDR2 from the germline V gene are SGHRS and YFSETQ. Trimming removed 0 bases at V and 2 bases at J, with 16 bases between. The CDR3 has 17 residues. This sample was taken from a study of T cell responses to AZD1222 COVID-19 vaccine. Overall study context: Pooling was applied to second doses at about 4 or about 12 weeks.

Study-level results: Baseline serostatus was positive in only a handful of AZD1222 recipients. Repertoire sampling was restricted to post-peak T cell response timepoints.

Sequences were derived from peripheral blood, sampled on day 0 of AZD1222 vaccination. The chain couples TRBV5-1 to TRBJ2-3; no clear D. The source is an adult in good health. CDR3 sequence (DNA): TGCGCCAGCAGCTTGGCAGTCTGGGGTTTATCCACAGATACGCAGTATTTT. The encoded protein is CASSLAVWGLSTDTQYF.